The clone carrying this T cell receptor (beta chain) occurred once. Antigen: not known. This sample is part of a study of shared clonotypes between healthy human individuals. Background on the study: CD8 memory received one plate per donor, CD8 naive two, CD4 memory three and CD4 naive three. Study-wide findings and caveats: Clonotype sharing among donors likely depends on sequencing depth.

The repertoire was sequenced with immunoSEQ multiplex PCR; TCRdb's copy has only in-frame clones and lacks some. The table has roughly 2,500,000 clones, approximately 93% seen once. Per germline, CDR1 MNHEY and CDR2 SMNVEV (reference sequence). The CDR3 loop spans 14 amino acids. V lost 5 bases, J lost 0 bases, and 10 bases lay in between. Sequencing input: naive CD4+ T cells from PBMCs. Stated subset: CD45RA+ positively selected. The sequence derives from a man younger than 35 in good health. Some clones in this sample may be carry-over from other donors' samples. The rearrangement uses TRBV27 and TRBJ1-1; perhaps TRBD1 as D (6 bases). As DNA, the CDR3 is TGTGCCAGCAGTATCAGGGGCGTGAACACTGAAGCTTTCTTT. Amino acid sequence: CASSIRGVNTEAFF.